The present T cell receptor (beta chain) was sequenced within a study of low-dose radiotherapy and immunotherapy resistance in tumors. About the research overall: Every two weeks patients got nivolumab 240 mg flat dose, plus ipilimumab 1 mg/kg every six weeks, intravenously.

cDNA synthesis used a TRAV/TRBV-specific primer set for both chains. Both a constant-region primer and a V-primer adapter served to amplify TCRs across roughly 20 PCR cycles. Using its own MiXCR run on the reads, TCRdb lists one record per CDR3 protein. The sample contains 75,000 to 95,000 distinct CDR3 sequences, 20% to 25% of which appear only once. Noted time point: after trial treatment. The treatment denotes: LDRT plus nivolumab, ipilimumab, low-dose cyclophosphamide and aspirin (RACIN trial). Donors received a regimen that comprised nivolumab, ipilimumab, aspirin, low-dose cyclophosphamide and low-dose radiotherapy. This clonotype was counted ten times or more. The CDR3 extends over 15 amino acids. V was pared by 5 bases and J by 0 bases, with 8 bases between. Per the germline V gene, CDR1 is MNHEY and CDR2 is SVGEGT.

The material sequenced was PBMCs, taken after low-dose radiotherapy plus immunotherapy. The source is a female donor with ovarian cancer. The rearrangement uses TRBV6-2 or TRBV6-3 and TRBJ2-6; D gene uncertain. The CDR3 region is CASSRRFSGANVLTF. CDR3 DNA sequence: TGTGCCAGCAGTCGCCGGTTCTCTGGGGCCAACGTCCTGACTTTC.